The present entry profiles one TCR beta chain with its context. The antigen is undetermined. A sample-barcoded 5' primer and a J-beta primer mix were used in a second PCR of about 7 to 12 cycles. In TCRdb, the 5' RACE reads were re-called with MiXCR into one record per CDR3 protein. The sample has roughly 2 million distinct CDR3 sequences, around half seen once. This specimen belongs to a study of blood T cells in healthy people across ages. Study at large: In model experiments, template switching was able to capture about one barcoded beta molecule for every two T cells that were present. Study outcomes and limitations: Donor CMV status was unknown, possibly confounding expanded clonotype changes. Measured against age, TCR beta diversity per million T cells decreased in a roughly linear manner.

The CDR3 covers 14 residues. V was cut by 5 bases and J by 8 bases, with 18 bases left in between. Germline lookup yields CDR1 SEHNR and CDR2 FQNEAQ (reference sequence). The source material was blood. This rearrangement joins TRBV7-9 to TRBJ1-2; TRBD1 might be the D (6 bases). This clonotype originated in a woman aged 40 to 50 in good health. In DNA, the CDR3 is TGTGCCAGCAGCCGAGCTAACAGGGTAGACGGCTACACCTTC. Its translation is CASSRANRVDGYTF.